Shown below are 20 T cell receptor beta chains from a single sample sequenced in a study of cytomegalovirus exposure and HLA in healthy donors. PCR involved 60 Vbeta and 13 Jbeta primers. Assay used: immunoSEQ multiplex PCR; TCRdb lists only in-frame clones, some missing. The profile covers under 70,000 clones, with approximately 80% appearing a single time and over 2.5% taken by the ten largest. The source material was PBMCs. Receptors originate from a female donor in good health and CMV-seronegative.

The chain joins TRBV5-6 to TRBJ2-3; 8 nucleotides line up with TRBD1. The ends lost 8 bases at V and 5 bases at J; junction bases unmatched: 10. This CDR3 contains 14 residues. Germline V gene data show CDR1 as SGHDT and CDR2 as YYEEEE. CDR3 DNA: TGTGCCAGTAAAACAGGGGGTATACAAGATACGCAGTATTTT. Protein product: CASKTGGIQDTQYF.

V and J are TRBV28 and TRBJ2-6; D uncertain. Germline V CDR1 and CDR2: MDHEN, SYDVKM. Trimming shortened V by 1 base and J by 0 bases, and 4 bases separated the two germline ends. The CDR3 covers 15 residues. CDR3 region: CASSLSGSGANVLTF. Written as DNA, the CDR3 is TGTGCCAGCAGTTTATCAGGCTCTGGGGCCAACGTCCTGACTTTC.

The chain couples TRBV6-1 to TRBJ1-4; 8 bases are a match to TRBD1. The CDR3 covers 16 residues. Germline CDR1 is MNHNS and CDR2 is SASEGT. The junction had 9 bases not matched to a gene; V was cut back by 2 bases and J by 7 bases. DNA for the CDR3: TGTGCCAGCAGTGAATTATTGACAGGGGTCCGTGAAAAACTGTTTTTT. This codes for CASSELLTGVREKLFF.

This clone was recorded once. This chain connects TRBV4-1 to TRBJ2-1; 9 nucleotides align to TRBD2. The CDR3 totals 17 residues. V was pared by 0 bases and J by 6 bases, with 9 bases of the junction left unmatched. The germline CDR1 and CDR2 sequences are MGHRA and YSYEKL. CDR3 in amino acids: CASSQDLGRGGLNEQFF. In DNA form, the CDR3 reads TGCGCCAGCAGCCAAGATCTGGGGCGGGGGGGCCTCAATGAGCAGTTCTTC.

V usage is TRBV30 and J usage is TRBJ1-3; 10 bases agree with TRBD1. Germline V gives CDR1 GTSNPN, CDR2 SVGIG (reference sequence). The V gene end was trimmed by 1 base and the J gene end by 4 bases; junction bases not matched to a gene: 4. The CDR3 has 15 amino acids. CDR3 region: CAWSGPTGGGNTIYF. CDR3 in DNA: TGTGCCTGGAGTGGCCCGACAGGGGGCGGAAACACCATATATTTT.

Note on this clone: Other DNA sequences in the sample encode the same CDR3. The chain combines TRBV18 with TRBJ1-6; D is possibly TRBD1 (5 bases). The germline V and J ends were trimmed by 8 bases and 0 bases, with 5 bases remaining between them. CDR3 length equals 13 residues. In germline, CDR1 is KGHSH, CDR2 LQKENI. The CDR3 DNA is TGTGCCAGCACAGGCTCCTATAATTCACCCCTCCACTTT. Protein product: CASTGSYNSPLHF.

This clone was detected only a few times. The chain uses TRBV7-2 and TRBJ2-5, with TRBD2 matching 8 bases. This CDR3 comprises 15 residues. The ends lost 4 bases at V and 7 bases at J; junction bases unmatched: 11. The germline gives CDR1 SGHTA, CDR2 FQGNSA. The CDR3 region is CASSWKPGLGGTQYF. The CDR3, as DNA: TGTGCCAGCAGCTGGAAGCCGGGACTAGGGGGGACCCAGTACTTC.

CDR3 region: CASSGGATGSGGYTF. The CDR3 DNA follows: TGTGCCAGCAGCGGAGGAGCGACAGGGTCTGGTGGCTACACCTTC. The rearrangement joins TRBV9 to TRBJ1-2; the match to TRBD1 covers 7 bases. Germline V gene lookup returns CDR1 SGDLS and CDR2 YYNGEE. This CDR3 has 15 residues. Trimming at V came to 3 bases and at J to 7 bases, leaving 12 bases not matched to a gene.

The genes are TRBV7-6 and TRBJ1-1, with D uncertain. Germline V CDR1 and CDR2: SGHVS, FNYEAQ. V was pared by 1 base and J by 0 bases, with 3 bases between. The CDR3 is 13 amino acids. The CDR3 sequence: CASSLVLNTEAFF. CDR3 nucleotide sequence: TGTGCCAGCAGCTTAGTATTGAACACTGAAGCTTTCTTT. The full variable domain, in which reference TRBV7-6 and TRBJ1-1 provide the parts outside the CDR3, is GAGVSQSPRYKVTKRGQDVALRCDPISGHVSLYWYRQALGQGPEFLTYFNYEAQQDKSGLPNDRFSAERPEGSISTLTIQRTEQRDSAMYRCASSLVLNTEAFFGQGTRLTVV.

This chain joins TRBV4-2 and TRBJ2-7, with 7 bases that match TRBD2. Germline V lookup: CDR1 LGHNA, CDR2 YNFKEQ. The CDR3 totals 15 residues. The V segment lost 0 bases and the J segment 2 bases; nucleotides outside the gene matches: 4. The CDR3 here is CASSQDTGGTYEQYF. CDR3 bases: TGTGCCAGCAGCCAAGATACGGGAGGAACCTACGAGCAGTACTTC.

The V gene is TRBV10-3, the J gene TRBJ2-1; D unclear. The CDR3 runs 15 residues. CDR1 is ENHRY and CDR2 is SYGVKD in the germline V gene. With 4 bases removed from V and 0 bases from J, the gap between germline ends came to 10 bases. CDR3 amino acids: CAISVEQSSYNEQFF. CDR3 DNA: TGTGCCATCAGTGTGGAACAGAGCTCCTACAATGAGCAGTTCTTC.

The chain is built from TRBV5-4 and TRBJ2-5, with TRBD2 as a possible D gene (5 bases). Germline CDR1 reads SGHNT; CDR2 reads YYREEE (reference sequence). With 2 bases removed from V and 2 bases from J, the gap between germline ends came to 13 bases. The CDR3 loop spans 15 amino acids. DNA of the CDR3: TGTGCCAGCAGCTTCGAGGGAAGTCGGCAAGAGACCCAGTACTTC. Its translation is CASSFEGSRQETQYF. Filled out from reference TRBV5-4 and TRBJ2-5, the complete variable domain reads ETGVTQSPTHLIKTRGQQVTLRCSSQSGHNTVSWYQQALGQGPQFIFQYYREEENGRGNFPPRFSGLQFPNYSSELNVNALELDDSALYLCASSFEGSRQETQYFGPGTRLLVL.

The chain couples TRBV15 to TRBJ2-1; 9 bases are shared with TRBD2. With V trimmed by 3 bases and J by 4 bases, 4 bases remained unmatched. This CDR3 has 15 residues. Germline V CDR1 and CDR2: LNHNV, YYDKDF (reference sequence). CDR3 coding DNA: TGTGCCACCAGCAGGCTCACTAGCGGGTACAATGAGCAGTTCTTC. This encodes CATSRLTSGYNEQFF. Full variable domain (outside the CDR3, taken from reference TRBV15 and TRBJ2-1): DAMVIQNPRYQVTQFGKPVTLSCSQTLNHNVMYWYQQKSSQAPKLLFHYYDKDFNNEADTPDNFQSRRPNTSFCFLDIRSPGLGDTAMYLCATSRLTSGYNEQFFGPGTRLTVL.

The chain uses TRBV9 and TRBJ2-1; D possibly corresponds to TRBD2 (7 bases). The CDR3 is 15 amino acids. The V and J ends lost 3 bases and 8 bases respectively, with 18 bases between them. Germline V lookup: CDR1 SGDLS, CDR2 YYNGEE. The CDR3 loop is CASSGEGEAPHEQFF. The CDR3 DNA follows: TGTGCCAGCAGCGGGGAGGGGGAGGCCCCACATGAGCAGTTCTTC.

The gene calls are TRBV29-1 and TRBJ2-5; 8 bases fit TRBD1. V lost 2 bases to trimming and J lost 5 bases; unmatched junction nucleotides: 16. This CDR3 spans 17 amino acids. Germline values: CDR1 SQVTM, CDR2 ANQGSEA. CDR3 region: CSVESAEVGRGLETQYF. The DNA for the CDR3 is TGCAGCGTTGAAAGTGCGGAGGTCGGCAGGGGGCTTGAGACCCAGTACTTC.

This clone was seen more than once but under ten times. The chain joins TRBV28 to TRBJ2-5, with 8 bases identical to TRBD1. Germline values: CDR1 MDHEN, CDR2 SYDVKM. The CDR3 extends over 13 amino acids. The ends lost 8 bases at V and 5 bases at J; junction bases unmatched: 7. Written as DNA, the CDR3 is TGTGCCAGCTCCAAGGACAGGGCCGAGACCCAGTACTTC. Translated: CASSKDRAETQYF.

V is TRBV5-1 and J is TRBJ2-3; the D is unclear. Germline assignment: CDR1 SGHRS and CDR2 YFSETQ. This CDR3 region has 15 residues. Trimming left V 4 bases short and J 0 bases short, with 12 bases between. CDR3: CASSQTGTSTDTQYF. The CDR3, as DNA: TGCGCCAGCAGCCAGACTGGAACTAGCACAGATACGCAGTATTTT. Combining the CDR3 with reference TRBV5-1 and TRBJ2-3 gives the whole variable domain KAGVTQTPRYLIKTRGQQVTLSCSPISGHRSVSWYQQTPGQGLQFLFEYFSETQRNKGNFPGRFSGRQFSNSRSEMNVSTLELGDSALYLCASSQTGTSTDTQYFGPGTRLTVL.

Only a few counts were recorded for this clone. The chain has TRBV7-2 and TRBJ1-1; D might be TRBD1 (5 bases). V dropped 3 bases and J dropped 1 base, with 21 bases sitting between them. Germline CDR1 reads SGHTA; CDR2 reads FQGNSA. This CDR3 comprises 18 residues. DNA of the CDR3: TGTGCCAGCAGCTTGCAAAAATCAGGGTTCCTGGGGAACACTGAAGCTTTCTTT. The encoded protein is CASSLQKSGFLGNTEAFF.

The chain employs TRBV27 and TRBJ2-3; TRBD2 agrees at 12 bases. Germline values: CDR1 MNHEY, CDR2 SMNVEV (reference sequence). Trimming took 1 base from V and 3 from J; bases not matched to a gene: 2. The CDR3 runs to 16 residues. CDR3 amino acids: CASSLLTSGSTDTQYF. CDR3 nucleotide sequence: TGTGCCAGCAGTTTATTGACTAGCGGGAGTACAGATACGCAGTATTTT.

This clone appeared a few times. The rearrangement links TRBV19 to TRBJ1-4; unclear D gene. Germline V gene lookup returns CDR1 LNHDA and CDR2 SQIVND (reference sequence). The CDR3 contains 14 residues. With 1 base removed from V and 6 bases from J, the gap between germline ends came to 9 bases. The CDR3 protein is CASSIARRDEKLFF. The CDR3 coding sequence is TGTGCCAGTAGTATAGCCAGGAGGGATGAAAAACTGTTTTTT.